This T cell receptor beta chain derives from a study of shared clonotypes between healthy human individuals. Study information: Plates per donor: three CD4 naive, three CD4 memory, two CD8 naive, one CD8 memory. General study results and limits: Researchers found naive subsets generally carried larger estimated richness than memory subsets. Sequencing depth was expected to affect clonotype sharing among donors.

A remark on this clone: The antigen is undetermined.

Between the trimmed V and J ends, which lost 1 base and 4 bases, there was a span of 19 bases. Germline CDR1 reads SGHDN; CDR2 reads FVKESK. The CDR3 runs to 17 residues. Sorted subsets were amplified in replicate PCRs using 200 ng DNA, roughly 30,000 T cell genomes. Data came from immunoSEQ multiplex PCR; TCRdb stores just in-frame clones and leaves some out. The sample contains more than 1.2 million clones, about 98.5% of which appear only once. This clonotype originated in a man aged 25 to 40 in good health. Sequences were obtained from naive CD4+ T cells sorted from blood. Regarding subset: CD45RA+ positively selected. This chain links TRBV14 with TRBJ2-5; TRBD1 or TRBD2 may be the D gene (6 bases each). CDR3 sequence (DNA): TGTGCCAGCAGCCAAGTCTACTCTCGGGGGCCCAGAGAGACCCAGTACTTC. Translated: CASSQVYSRGPRETQYF. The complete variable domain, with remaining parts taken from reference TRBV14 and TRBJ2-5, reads EAGVTQFPSHSVIEKGQTVTLRCDPISGHDNLYWYRRVMGKEIKFLLHFVKESKQDESGMPNNRFLAERTGGTYSTLKVQPAELEDSGVYFCASSQVYSRGPRETQYFGPGTRLLVL.